The 10 T cell receptor beta chains listed next were all sequenced from one sample in a study of cytomegalovirus exposure and HLA in healthy donors. The study ran its PCR with 60 Vbeta and 13 Jbeta primers. Assay: immunoSEQ multiplex PCR; the TCRdb copy retains only in-frame clones and omits some. The data contain about 130,000 clones, roughly 80% of them singletons. Sequencing input: PBMCs. Receptors were obtained from a male donor in good health and CMV-seronegative.

This chain connects TRBV30 to TRBJ1-4; a possible D gene is TRBD1 (5 bases). V was trimmed by 1 base and J by 7 bases, leaving 10 bases between them. CDR1 is GTSNPN and CDR2 is SVGIG in the germline V gene (reference sequence). This CDR3 contains 13 residues. CDR3: CAWSGQGGEKLFF. The CDR3 DNA is TGTGCCTGGAGTGGGCAGGGCGGTGAAAAACTGTTTTTT. Drawing the rest from reference TRBV30 and TRBJ1-4, the complete variable domain is SQTIHQWPATLVQPVGSPLSLECTVEGTSNPNLYWYRQAAGRGLQLLFYSVGIGQISSEVPQNLSASRPQDRQFILSSKKLLLSDSGFYLCAWSGQGGEKLFFGSGTQLSVL.

The chain joins TRBV6-6 to TRBJ1-4; D is perhaps TRBD1 (6 bases). The CDR3 covers 15 residues. Between the trimmed V and J ends, which lost 5 bases and 0 bases, there was a span of 10 bases. The V gene's germline CDR1 is MNHNY and CDR2 SVGAGI (reference sequence). CDR3 DNA sequence: TGTGCCAGCAGTCGGGACACATCAACTAATGAAAAACTGTTTTTT. This gives the protein CASSRDTSTNEKLFF.

V gene TRBV5-4 combines with J gene TRBJ2-3, with D possibly being TRBD2 (6 bases). This CDR3 comprises 17 residues. Per germline, CDR1 SGHNT and CDR2 YYREEE (reference sequence). Trimming shortened V by 1 base and J by 2 bases, and 17 bases separated the two germline ends. The CDR3 spells CASSLQLASTLTDTQYF. DNA for the CDR3: TGTGCCAGCAGCTTGCAACTAGCCTCTACACTCACAGATACGCAGTATTTT.

The chain links TRBV2 to TRBJ2-3; 10 nucleotides match TRBD1. Germline CDR1 is SNHLY and CDR2 is FYNNEI. Trimming removed 4 bases from V and 1 base from J; junction bases left unmatched: 2. The CDR3 has 15 residues. The CDR3 DNA is TGTGCCAGCAGTGTGGACAGGGGGGGCACAGATACGCAGTATTTT. Translated, it gives CASSVDRGGTDTQYF.

The chain employs TRBV7-2 and TRBJ1-3; TRBD1 agrees at 10 bases. The germline V gene has CDR1 SGHTA and CDR2 FQGNSA. There are 17 residues in the CDR3. Trimming took 3 bases from V and 0 from J; bases not matched to a gene: 5. This CDR3 reads CASSFRQGALSGNTIYF. CDR3 DNA: TGTGCCAGCAGCTTTCGACAGGGGGCTCTCTCTGGAAACACCATATATTTT.

The chain employs TRBV6-1 and TRBJ1-4, with 10 bases aligning to TRBD1. Germline CDR1 and CDR2: MNHNS and SASEGT. CDR3 size: 13 residues. The junction had 3 bases not matched to a gene; V was cut back by 4 bases and J by 10 bases. CDR3 amino acids: CASSAGQGGKLFF. The DNA of the CDR3 is TGTGCCAGCAGTGCAGGACAGGGGGGAAAACTGTTTTTT.

The chain carries TRBV5-1 and TRBJ2-4, with TRBD1 matching 10 bases. Germline CDR1 is SGHRS and CDR2 is YFSETQ. The CDR3 contains 14 residues. V was clipped by 3 bases and J by 8 bases; unmatched bases: 5. The CDR3 DNA is TGCGCCAGCAGCTCCGGGACAGGGGCGGACATTCAGTACTTC. It specifies CASSSGTGADIQYF.

The chain combines TRBV5-1 with TRBJ2-5; TRBD2 agrees at 12 bases. The V gene's germline CDR1 is SGHRS and CDR2 YFSETQ. The junction had 3 bases not matched to a gene; V was cut back by 4 bases and J by 2 bases. The CDR3 has 15 amino acids. In nucleotides, the CDR3 is TGCGCCAGCAGCCAGACTAGCGGGGGACAAGAGACCCAGTACTTC. It encodes CASSQTSGGQETQYF.

The chain combines TRBV6-5 with TRBJ2-1; TRBD2 matches 7 bases. J gave up 3 bases and V 2 bases, and 7 bases lay outside the gene matches. The CDR3 has 16 residues. The germline gives CDR1 MNHEY, CDR2 SVGAGI. CDR3 protein: CASSYKTGGNYNEQFF. CDR3 bases: TGTGCCAGCAGTTACAAGACGGGGGGAAACTACAATGAGCAGTTCTTC.

With regard to this clone: The sample holds other DNA sequences that translate to the same CDR3. The chain links TRBV7-8 to TRBJ2-7; tentative D call: TRBD1 (7 bases). Germline V lookup: CDR1 SGHVS, CDR2 FQNEAQ. The CDR3 totals 14 residues. Trimming left V 6 bases short and J 2 bases short, with 14 bases between. The CDR3 DNA sequence: TGTGCCAGCAGTGGAGCAGGGGGGCCCTACGAGCAGTACTTC. Amino acids: CASSGAGGPYEQYF.